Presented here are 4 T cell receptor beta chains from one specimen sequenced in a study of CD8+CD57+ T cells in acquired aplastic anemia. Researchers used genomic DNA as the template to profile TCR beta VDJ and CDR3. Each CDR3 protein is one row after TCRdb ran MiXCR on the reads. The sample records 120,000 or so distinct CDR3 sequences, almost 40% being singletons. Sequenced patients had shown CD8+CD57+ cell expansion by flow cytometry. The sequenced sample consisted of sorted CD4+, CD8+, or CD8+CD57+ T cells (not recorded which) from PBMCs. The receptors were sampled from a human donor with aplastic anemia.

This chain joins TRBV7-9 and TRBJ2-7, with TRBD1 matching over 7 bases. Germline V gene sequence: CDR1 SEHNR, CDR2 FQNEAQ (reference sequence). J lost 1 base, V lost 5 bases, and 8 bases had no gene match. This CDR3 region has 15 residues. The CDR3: CASSVVRDRSYEQYV. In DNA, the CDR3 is TGTGCCAGCAGCGTAGTCCGGGACAGATCCTACGAGCAGTACGTC.

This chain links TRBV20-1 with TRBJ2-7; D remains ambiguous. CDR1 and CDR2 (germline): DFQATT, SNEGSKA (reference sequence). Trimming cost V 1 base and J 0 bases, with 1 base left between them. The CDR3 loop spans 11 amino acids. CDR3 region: CSARVSYEQYF. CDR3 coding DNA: TGCAGTGCTAGAGTCTCCTACGAGCAGTACTTC.

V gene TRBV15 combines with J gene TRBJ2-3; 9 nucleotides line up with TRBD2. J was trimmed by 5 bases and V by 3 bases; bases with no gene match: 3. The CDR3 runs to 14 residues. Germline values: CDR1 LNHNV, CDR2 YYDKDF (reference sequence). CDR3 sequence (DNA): TGTGCCACCAGCAGGGGTAGCGGGGGAGATACGCAGTATTTT. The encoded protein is CATSRGSGGDTQYF.

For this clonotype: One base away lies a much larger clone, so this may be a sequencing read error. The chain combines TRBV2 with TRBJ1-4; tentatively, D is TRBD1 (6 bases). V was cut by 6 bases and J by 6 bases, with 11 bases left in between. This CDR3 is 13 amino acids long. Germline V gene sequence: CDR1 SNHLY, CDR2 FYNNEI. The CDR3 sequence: CASRGGAHEKLFF. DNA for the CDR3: TGTGCCAGCAGGGGGGGGGCTCATGAAAAACTGTTTTTT.